The next 21 T cell receptor beta chains were all read from a single sample in a study of blood T cell repertoires in COVID-19. Clones were sequenced by immunoSEQ multiplex PCR, and TCRdb holds only the in-frame ones, with some missing. The sample lists 110,000 to 150,000 clones, roughly 88% seen once, with roughly 3.9% in the top ten. The sample taken for sequencing was PBMCs or T cells enriched from blood (not recorded which). These receptors all come from a man aged 50 to 59 who had recovered from COVID-19.

CDR3 loop: CASSLDGGGYQPQHF. The CDR3 DNA is TGTGCCAGCAGCTTAGATGGGGGAGGGTATCAGCCCCAGCATTTT. The chain couples TRBV11-2 to TRBJ1-5, with D possibly being TRBD1 (5 bases). Looked up from germline, CDR1 is SGHAT and CDR2 is FQNNGV. The CDR3 has 15 amino acids. V shed 0 bases and J shed 5 bases, with 11 bases lying between them.

This chain links TRBV7-8 with TRBJ1-4; TRBD1 agrees at 10 bases. The CDR3 length is 14 residues. The V gene's germline CDR1 is SGHVS and CDR2 FQNEAQ. Germline trimming cut 4 bases from V and 4 bases from J; bases unmatched to any gene: 0. The CDR3 nucleotides are TGTGCCAGCAGCTGGACAGGGGGTAATGAAAAACTGTTTTTT. This encodes CASSWTGGNEKLFF. Filled out from reference TRBV7-8 and TRBJ1-4, the complete variable domain reads GAGVSQSPRYKVAKRGQDVALRCDPISGHVSLFWYQQALGQGPEFLTYFQNEAQLDKSGLPSDRFFAERPEGSVSTLKIQRTQQEDSAVYLCASSWTGGNEKLFFGSGTQLSVL.

The chain recombines TRBV7-3 with TRBJ2-1; 13 positions agree with TRBD2. J gave up 7 bases and V 4 bases, and 1 base lay outside the gene matches. The CDR3 spans 14 residues. CDR1 is SGHTA and CDR2 is FQGTGA in the germline V gene. The CDR3 DNA follows: TGTGCCAGCAGCTCACTAGCGGGGGGGAATGAGCAGTTCTTC. This sequence encodes CASSSLAGGNEQFF.

In its sample, this clone was seen a few times. The genes are TRBV19 and TRBJ1-2; 10 bases match TRBD1. CDR3 length equals 16 residues. V shed 3 bases, J shed 4 bases, and the junction held 8 bases outside the gene matches. From germline, CDR1 is LNHDA and CDR2 SQIVND (reference sequence). Written as DNA, the CDR3 is TGTGCCAGTAGTATCGGACAGGGGGTTTCTGGCTATGGCTACACCTTC. This gives the protein CASSIGQGVSGYGYTF.

The V call is TRBV12-3 or TRBV12-4, the J call TRBJ1-2; D is uncertain. The CDR3 totals 12 residues. Trimming left V 3 bases short and J 8 bases short, with 10 bases between. The CDR3 coding sequence is TGTGCCAGCAGTTTGAGTGCATTGGGCTACACCTTC. Encoded protein: CASSLSALGYTF.

This rearrangement joins TRBV9 to TRBJ2-3, with 10 bases that match TRBD2. V trimming: 2 bases; J trimming: 1 base; junction bases outside the gene matches: 4. CDR1 is SGDLS, CDR2 YYNGEE, per germline. This CDR3 comprises 16 residues. The CDR3, as DNA: TGTGCCAGCAGCGTTTCCCTAGCGGGGGGCACAGATACGCAGTATTTT. Translated, it gives CASSVSLAGGTDTQYF.

The chain employs TRBV2 and TRBJ2-3; 13 bases line up with TRBD2. V shed 5 bases and J 8 bases; nucleotides not matched to a gene: 19. The CDR3 runs 19 residues. Germline loops: CDR1 SNHLY, CDR2 FYNNEI. This chain's CDR3 is CASSRTQVGTSGVQGTQYF. The CDR3 coding sequence is TGTGCCAGCAGTAGAACCCAGGTCGGGACTAGCGGGGTTCAAGGTACGCAGTATTTT. Full variable domain (remainder filled in from reference TRBV2 and TRBJ2-3): EPEVTQTPSHQVTQMGQEVILRCVPISNHLYFYWYRQILGQKVEFLVSFYNNEISEKSEIFDDQFSVERPDGSNFTLKIRSTKLEDSAMYFCASSRTQVGTSGVQGTQYFGPGTRLTVL.

In its sample, this clone was seen a few times. The chain links TRBV5-8 to TRBJ2-3; the D gene is possibly TRBD1 (5 bases). With 1 base removed from V and 4 bases from J, the gap between germline ends came to 7 bases. Germline V gene sequence: CDR1 SGHTS, CDR2 YDEGEE. The CDR3 contains 13 residues. The CDR3 DNA follows: TGTGCCAGCAGCTTGAGGGGCGCAGATACGCAGTATTTT. Protein sequence: CASSLRGADTQYF.

The chain has TRBV10-3 and TRBJ1-5; 7 bases match TRBD1. This CDR3 region has 14 residues. CDR1 is ENHRY, CDR2 SYGVKD, per germline. Losses at the gene ends were 7 bases for V and 6 bases for J; bases not matched to a gene: 9. The DNA for the CDR3 is TGTGCCATCAAGTCAGGGGGTGAGGGTCAGCCCCAGCATTTT. Amino acid sequence: CAIKSGGEGQPQHF.

This chain uses TRBV25-1 with TRBJ1-1, with 8 bases lining up with TRBD1. CDR1 is MGHDK and CDR2 is SYGVNS in the germline V gene. The junction had 5 bases not matched to a gene; V was cut back by 4 bases and J by 1 base. This CDR3 comprises 15 residues. The CDR3 sequence is CASSGRTGWNTEAFF. CDR3 nucleotides: TGTGCCAGCAGTGGCAGGACAGGGTGGAACACTGAAGCTTTCTTT.

The rearrangement links TRBV5-1 to TRBJ1-4, with 8 bases fitting TRBD1. Germline values: CDR1 SGHRS, CDR2 YFSETQ. This CDR3 comprises 15 residues. V lost 5 bases to trimming and J lost 2 bases; unmatched junction nucleotides: 5. The CDR3 DNA is TGCGCCAGCAGTTTCGACAGGGGCACTAATGAAAAACTGTTTTTT. It codes for CASSFDRGTNEKLFF. Filled out from reference TRBV5-1 and TRBJ1-4, the complete variable domain reads KAGVTQTPRYLIKTRGQQVTLSCSPISGHRSVSWYQQTPGQGLQFLFEYFSETQRNKGNFPGRFSGRQFSNSRSEMNVSTLELGDSALYLCASSFDRGTNEKLFFGSGTQLSVL.

This clone has only one observation. J is TRBJ1-5 and V is TRBV3-1 (or the pseudogene TRBV3-2); the D gene is possibly TRBD1 (5 bases). Germline CDR1 reads LGHDT; CDR2 reads YNNKEL (reference sequence). The CDR3 has 15 residues. The V and J ends lost 1 base and 5 bases respectively, with 12 bases between them. CDR3 residues: CASSQVPDIDQPQHF. CDR3 sequence (DNA): TGTGCCAGCAGCCAAGTCCCGGACATAGATCAGCCCCAGCATTTT.

The chain recombines TRBV24-1 with TRBJ1-2, with D unresolved. V lost 12 bases, J lost 2 bases, and 12 bases lay in between. Germline V gives CDR1 KGHDR, CDR2 SFDVKD. CDR3 length: 12 amino acids. This CDR3 is CALGSPNYGYTF. DNA of the CDR3: TGTGCCCTGGGCAGTCCCAACTATGGCTACACCTTC.

This sequence joins TRBV28 and TRBJ2-7, with a possible D match to TRBD2 (6 bases). Germline values: CDR1 MDHEN, CDR2 SYDVKM. The CDR3 loop spans 16 amino acids. V shed 3 bases and J shed 1 base, with 16 bases lying between them. The CDR3 sequence is CASSFSLAGLSYEQYF. The CDR3, as DNA: TGTGCCAGCAGTTTTTCCCTTGCGGGACTTTCCTACGAGCAGTACTTC.

V usage is TRBV19 and J usage is TRBJ1-1, with 12 bases fitting TRBD1. V lost 3 bases, J lost 11 bases, and 13 bases stayed unmatched. Germline V lookup: CDR1 LNHDA, CDR2 SQIVND (reference sequence). The CDR3 loop spans 16 amino acids. The CDR3 sequence: CASSILPGQGAHEAFF. In DNA, the CDR3 is TGTGCCAGTAGTATTCTCCCGGGACAGGGGGCTCATGAGGCTTTCTTT.

This chain joins TRBV5-6 and TRBJ2-4; 8 bases fit TRBD1. CDR3 size: 14 residues. Germline values: CDR1 SGHDT, CDR2 YYEEEE. The ends lost 4 bases at V and 8 bases at J; junction bases unmatched: 8. The DNA of the CDR3 is TGTGCCAGCAGCGAACGGACAGGGCACCACATTCAGTACTTC. It yields the protein CASSERTGHHIQYF.

V gene TRBV18 combines with J gene TRBJ1-2, with TRBD1 matching 10 bases. J lost 7 bases, V lost 5 bases, and 4 bases had no gene match. Germline V gene sequence: CDR1 KGHSH, CDR2 LQKENI. The CDR3 has 13 residues. The CDR3 here is CASSGQGVGGYTF. The CDR3 DNA is TGTGCCAGCTCAGGACAGGGGGTTGGTGGCTACACCTTC.

The rearrangement links TRBV28 to TRBJ2-5; 8 nucleotides agree with TRBD1. V gave up 10 bases and J gave up 5 bases; unmatched junction bases: 9. CDR1 and CDR2 (germline): MDHEN, SYDVKM. This CDR3 spans 13 amino acids. CDR3 coding DNA: TGTGCCACTCACAGGGGGGTGAGGGAGACCCAGTACTTC. Encoded protein: CATHRGVRETQYF.

V gene TRBV27 combines with J gene TRBJ2-3; tentatively, D is TRBD2 (6 bases). The germline V and J ends were trimmed by 4 bases and 0 bases, with 14 bases remaining between them. In germline, CDR1 is MNHEY, CDR2 SMNVEV (reference sequence). This CDR3 comprises 16 residues. The CDR3: CASSSRDLTSTDTQYF. In nucleotides, the CDR3 is TGTGCCAGCAGTTCTAGGGACTTGACTAGCACAGATACGCAGTATTTT.

The chain carries TRBV15 and TRBJ1-5; D gene unclear. The CDR3 length is 13 residues. CDR1 is LNHNV and CDR2 is YYDKDF in the germline V gene (reference sequence). With 0 bases removed from V and 9 bases from J, the gap between germline ends came to 9 bases. The CDR3 loop reads CATSRDWFGPQHF. The CDR3 coding sequence is TGTGCCACCAGCAGAGATTGGTTCGGGCCCCAGCATTTT.

The V and J genes are TRBV4-3 and TRBJ1-6; a weak D match, TRBD1 (5 bases). The CDR3 extends over 17 amino acids. CDR1 and CDR2 from the germline V gene are LGHNA and YSLEER. V gave up 0 bases and J gave up 0 bases, with 9 bases separating them. This CDR3 is CASSQEWGSSYNSPLHF. The CDR3 bases are TGCGCCAGCAGCCAAGAATGGGGCAGCTCCTATAATTCACCCCTCCACTTT.